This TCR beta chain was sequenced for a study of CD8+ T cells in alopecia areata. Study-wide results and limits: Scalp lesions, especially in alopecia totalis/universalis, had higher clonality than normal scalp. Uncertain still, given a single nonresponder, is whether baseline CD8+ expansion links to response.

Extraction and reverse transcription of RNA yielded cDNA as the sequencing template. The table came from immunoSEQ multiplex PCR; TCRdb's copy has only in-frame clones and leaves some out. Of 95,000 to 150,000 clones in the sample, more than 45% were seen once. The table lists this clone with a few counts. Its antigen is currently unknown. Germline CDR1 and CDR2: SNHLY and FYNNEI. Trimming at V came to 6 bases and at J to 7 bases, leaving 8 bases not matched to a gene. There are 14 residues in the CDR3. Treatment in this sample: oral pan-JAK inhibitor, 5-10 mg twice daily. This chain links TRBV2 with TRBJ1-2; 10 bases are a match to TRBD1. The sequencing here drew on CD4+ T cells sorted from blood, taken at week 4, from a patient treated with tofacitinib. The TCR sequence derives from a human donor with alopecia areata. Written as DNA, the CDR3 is TGTGCCAGCAGCTCGACAGGGGGCAAGTCTGGCTACACCTTC. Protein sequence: CASSSTGGKSGYTF.